This T cell receptor (beta chain) was retrieved from a study of T-cell memory formation after mild COVID-19. Per the germline V gene, CDR1 is SGHNT and CDR2 is YYREEE (reference sequence). This CDR3 region has 14 residues. Unmatched junction bases numbered 6, after V lost 5 bases and J lost 7 bases. This clonotype was counted a few times. TCRdb re-derived calls from the 5' RACE reads in MiXCR, one entry per CDR3 protein. The repertoire holds about 180,000 distinct CDR3 sequences, with 16% as singletons. This rearrangement joins TRBV5-4 to TRBJ2-1; TRBD2 aligns across 10 bases. This TCR derives from an adult woman who had mild COVID-19 (a few samples of this study predate the infection). Cell type and time point are not known. Material: PBMCs or a T cell subset sorted from them (not recorded which). In DNA form, the CDR3 reads TGTGCCAGCAGTCCGGGACTAGCGCGAAATGAGCAGTTCTTC. It codes for CASSPGLARNEQFF. Based on the CDR3 plus reference TRBV5-4 and TRBJ2-1, the full variable domain is ETGVTQSPTHLIKTRGQQVTLRCSSQSGHNTVSWYQQALGQGPQFIFQYYREEENGRGNFPPRFSGLQFPNYSSELNVNALELDDSALYLCASSPGLARNEQFFGPGTRLTVL.